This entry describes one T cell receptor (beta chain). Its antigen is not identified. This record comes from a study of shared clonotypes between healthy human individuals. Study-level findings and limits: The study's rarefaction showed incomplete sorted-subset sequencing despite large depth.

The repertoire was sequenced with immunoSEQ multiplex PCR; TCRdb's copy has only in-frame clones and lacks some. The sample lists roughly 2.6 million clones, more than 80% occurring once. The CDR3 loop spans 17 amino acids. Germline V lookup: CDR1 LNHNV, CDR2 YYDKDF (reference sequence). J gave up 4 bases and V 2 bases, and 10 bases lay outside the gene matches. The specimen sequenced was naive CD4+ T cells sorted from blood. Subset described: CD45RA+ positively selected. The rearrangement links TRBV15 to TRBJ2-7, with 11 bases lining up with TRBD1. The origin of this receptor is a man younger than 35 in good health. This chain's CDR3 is CATSRLTGTGGLYEQYF. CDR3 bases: TGTGCCACCAGCAGACTTACCGGGACAGGGGGTCTTTACGAGCAGTACTTC.